This T cell receptor (beta chain) was retrieved from a study of blood T cell repertoires in COVID-19. Trimming shortened V by 8 bases and J by 6 bases, and 20 bases separated the two germline ends. This CDR3 has 16 amino acids. CDR1 and CDR2 (germline): MDHEN, SYDVKM. Assay: immunoSEQ multiplex PCR; the TCRdb copy retains only in-frame clones and omits some. The data show nearly 200,000 clones, 80% to 90% seen once. Material: peripheral blood. This TCR was sampled from a human donor in a cohort sampled during active COVID-19. This rearrangement joins TRBV28 to TRBJ1-6; maybe TRBD1 (6 bases). This chain's CDR3 is CASDTSRDIFNSPLHF. The CDR3 coding sequence is TGTGCCAGCGACACAAGCCGGGACATCTTTAATTCACCCCTCCACTTT.